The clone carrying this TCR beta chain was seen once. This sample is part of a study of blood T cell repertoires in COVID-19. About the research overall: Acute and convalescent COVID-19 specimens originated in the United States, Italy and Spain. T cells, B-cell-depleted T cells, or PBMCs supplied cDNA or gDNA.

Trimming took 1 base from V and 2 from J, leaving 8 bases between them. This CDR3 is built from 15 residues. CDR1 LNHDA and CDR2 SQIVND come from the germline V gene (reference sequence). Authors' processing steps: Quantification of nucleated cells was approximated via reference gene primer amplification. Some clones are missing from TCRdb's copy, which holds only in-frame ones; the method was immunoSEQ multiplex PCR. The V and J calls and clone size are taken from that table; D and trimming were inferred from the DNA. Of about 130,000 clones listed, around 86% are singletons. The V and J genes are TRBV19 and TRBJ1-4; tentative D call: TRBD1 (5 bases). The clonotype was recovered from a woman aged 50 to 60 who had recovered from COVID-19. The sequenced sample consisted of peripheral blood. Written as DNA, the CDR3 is TGTGCCAGTAGTATAGGGACACTTACTAATGAAAAACTGTTTTTT. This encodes CASSIGTLTNEKLFF.